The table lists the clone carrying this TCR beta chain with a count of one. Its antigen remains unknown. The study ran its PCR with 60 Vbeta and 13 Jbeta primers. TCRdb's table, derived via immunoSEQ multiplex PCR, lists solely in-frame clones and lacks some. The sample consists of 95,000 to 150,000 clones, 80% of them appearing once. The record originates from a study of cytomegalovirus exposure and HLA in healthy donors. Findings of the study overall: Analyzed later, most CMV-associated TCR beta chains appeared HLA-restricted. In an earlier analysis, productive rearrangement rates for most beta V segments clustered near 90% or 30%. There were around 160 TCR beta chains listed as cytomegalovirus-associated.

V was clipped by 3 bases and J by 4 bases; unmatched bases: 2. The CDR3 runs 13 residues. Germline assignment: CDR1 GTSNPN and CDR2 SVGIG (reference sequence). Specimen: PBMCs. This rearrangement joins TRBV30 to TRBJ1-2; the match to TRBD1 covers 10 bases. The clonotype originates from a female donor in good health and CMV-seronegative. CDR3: CAWRGTGAYGYTF. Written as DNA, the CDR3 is TGTGCCTGGAGGGGGACAGGGGCCTATGGCTACACCTTC.